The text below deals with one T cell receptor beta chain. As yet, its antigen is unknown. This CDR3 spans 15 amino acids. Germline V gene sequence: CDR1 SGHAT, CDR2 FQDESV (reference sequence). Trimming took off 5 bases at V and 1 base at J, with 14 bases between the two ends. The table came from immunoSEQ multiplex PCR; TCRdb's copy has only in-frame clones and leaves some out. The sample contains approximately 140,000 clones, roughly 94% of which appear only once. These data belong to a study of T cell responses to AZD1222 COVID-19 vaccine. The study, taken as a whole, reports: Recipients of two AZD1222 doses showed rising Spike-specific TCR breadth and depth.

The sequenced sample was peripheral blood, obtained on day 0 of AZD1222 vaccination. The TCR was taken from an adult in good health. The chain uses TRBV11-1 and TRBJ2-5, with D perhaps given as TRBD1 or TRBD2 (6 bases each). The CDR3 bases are TGTGCCAGCAGCCCCGAGGGGGGCTCCCAAGAGACCCAGTACTTC. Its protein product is CASSPEGGSQETQYF.